A few counts support the clone carrying this TCR beta chain. The CDR3 totals 15 residues. V shed 4 bases and J 0 bases; nucleotides not matched to a gene: 4. Germline CDR1 reads LGHNA; CDR2 reads YNFKEQ. This sample is part of a study of T cells after yellow fever vaccination. Via MiXCR, TCRdb re-called the 5' RACE reads, giving one row per CDR3 protein. This sample has 120,000 or so distinct CDR3 sequences, with roughly 9% found just once. The source of this sequence is a man younger than 35 who received the YFV17D yellow fever vaccine. The specimen was CD8+ T cells sorted from PBMCs, collected on the day of the yellow fever booster vaccination. The chain combines TRBV4-2 with TRBJ1-1; 8 bases agree with TRBD1. For the CDR3, the DNA is TGTGCCAGCAGCCCCCGACAGGGGTTGAACACTGAAGCTTTCTTT. Amino acid sequence: CASSPRQGLNTEAFF.